The entry that follows covers one T cell receptor beta chain sequence. No antigen is known for it. This record belongs to a study of T cells in Graves' hyperthyroidism and ophthalmopathy. RNA transcripts served as the template for amplifying TCR beta CDR3 regions. First-round RT-PCR of the TCR CDR3 relied on the HTBI primer set. TCRdb independently ran MiXCR on the multiplex PCR reads; one entry per CDR3 protein. The sample has 500,000 to 600,000 distinct CDR3 sequences, around 46% seen once. The study's findings and limits: Blood also carried most thyroid clonotypes expanded above 0.001.

Patients with uncontrolled infections, other autoimmune diseases, pregnancy or lactation were excluded. Clinical symptoms, serum thyroxine and TRAb, thyroid ultrasound and orbital computed tomography together formed the diagnostic basis. Specimen: peripheral blood or thyroid tissue (not recorded which). The sequence was obtained from an adult woman with Graves' disease, either hyperthyroidism or ophthalmopathy (not recorded which).

This CDR3 is CASSHTRGSPGANVLTF. Here the CDR3 DNA reads TGTGCCAGCAGCCATACCAGGGGCTCCCCTGGGGCCAACGTCCTGACTTTC. V usage is TRBV9 and J usage is TRBJ2-6, with D possibly being TRBD1 (6 bases). This CDR3 has 17 amino acids. Germline lookup yields CDR1 SGDLS and CDR2 YYNGEE. V lost 4 bases and J 2 bases, leaving 16 bases between the germline ends.